This entry concerns a single TCR beta chain. After 5'RACE with constant-segment primers, TCR alpha and TCR beta cDNA libraries carrying sample barcodes and UMIs were obtained. TCRdb ran MiXCR on the 5' RACE reads and lists one entry per CDR3 protein. The data hold 540,000 or so distinct CDR3 sequences, with about a fifth observed a single time. These data are taken from a study of T-cell memory formation after mild COVID-19. Turning to the study itself: TCR clusters largely stayed donor specific.

The germline CDR1 and CDR2 sequences are SEHNR and FQNEAQ (reference sequence). The length of the CDR3 is 19 residues. The V gene end was trimmed by 7 bases and the J gene end by 2 bases; junction bases not matched to a gene: 16. V and J are TRBV7-9 and TRBJ2-3; TRBD2 matches at 12 bases. The sequenced sample consisted of PBMCs or a T cell subset sorted from them (not recorded which). The receptor's source is an adult woman who had mild COVID-19 (a few samples of this study predate the infection). Cell type and time point are not known. CDR3 sequence reads: CASNRPPGLAGDFTDTQYF. The DNA for the CDR3 is TGTGCCAGCAACAGACCTCCGGGACTAGCGGGTGATTTCACAGATACGCAGTATTTT. Supplemented by reference TRBV7-9 and TRBJ2-3, the full variable domain reads DTGVSQNPRHKITKRGQNVTFRCDPISEHNRLYWYRQTLGQGPEFLTYFQNEAQLEKSRLLSDRFSAERPKGSFSTLEIQRTEQGDSAMYLCASNRPPGLAGDFTDTQYFGPGTRLTVL.